This is a list of T cell receptor beta chains from one sample in a study of cytomegalovirus exposure and HLA in healthy donors. This table comes from immunoSEQ multiplex PCR, and its TCRdb copy is limited to in-frame clones, with some not included. The sample contains around 170,000 clones, 82% of which appear only once. The sample comprised PBMCs. The receptors were sampled from a woman between 18 and 30 years old in good health and CMV-seronegative. Both conserved end residues are part of each CDR3. D genes are given only for firm matches. Where a row states a size, it is once, few, many or the class of an expanded clone; other rows omit it.

TRBD2 TRBJ2-7 NA TRBV19 TGTGCCAGTAGTCTCGGGGTAGCGGGAGTCTACGAGCAGTACTTC CASSLGVAGVYEQYF
TRBD2 TRBJ2-1 NA TRBV11-2 TGTGCCAGCAGCCGTTCGAGGATAGCGGGAAGTGGAGGCAATGAGCAGTTCTTC CASSRSRIAGSGGNEQFF
NA TRBJ2-7 NA TRBV5-6 TGTGCCAGCAGGGGGAGTCACTCCTACGAGCAGTACTTC CASRGSHSYEQYF
TRBD1 TRBJ2-7 NA TRBV6-5 TGTGCCAGCAGAACAGGGGGTGGGTCCTACGAGCAGTACTTC CASRTGGGSYEQYF
TRBD1 TRBJ2-1 NA TRBV7-9 TGTGCCAGCAGCTTTGGACAGGGCGGCAATGAGCAGTTCTTC CASSFGQGGNEQFF
TRBD2 TRBJ2-7 NA TRBV28 TGTGCCAGCAGTTTACTCCTCCGGACTAGCGGAAGCTCCTACGAGCAGTACTTC CASSLLLRTSGSSYEQYF
NA TRBJ1-2 NA TRBV28 TGTGCCAGCACCTTCCAGGGAACCTATGGCTACACCTTC CASTFQGTYGYTF
NA TRBJ2-2 NA TRBV2 TGTGCCAGCAGTGAAGGCCGGGGGTGGGACACCGGGGAGCTGTTTTTT CASSEGRGWDTGELFF
NA TRBJ1-6 NA TRBV6-1 TGTGCCAGCAGTGCTTCAAGGGGCAGGGATTCACCCCTCCACTTT CASSASRGRDSPLHF
NA TRBJ2-3 NA TRBV6-6 TGTGCCAGTCTGAGGCGGCGTGACACAGATACGCAGTATTTT CASLRRRDTDTQYF
NA TRBJ2-3 NA TRBV7-9 TGTGCCAGCAGCTTCGCTCTAATATCCGCAGATACGCAGTATTTT CASSFALISADTQYF
NA TRBJ2-5 NA TRBV27 TGTGCCAGCAGTCGGACAGAAGAGACCCAGTACTTC CASSRTEETQYF
TRBD1 TRBJ2-5 NA TRBV18 TGTGCCAGCTCACCACTGGACAGGGGGCTAGGGGAGACCCAGTACTTC CASSPLDRGLGETQYF
TRBD1 TRBJ2-1 NA TRBV6-5 TGTGCCAGCAGTTACTCGAGTGGGACAGCATACAATGAGCAGTTCTTC CASSYSSGTAYNEQFF
NA TRBJ1-3 NA TRBV15 TGTGCCACCAGCAGAGATTGGATAGGGGGAACTGGAAACACCATATATTTT CATSRDWIGGTGNTIYF
TRBD1 TRBJ2-5 NA TRBV4-1 TGCGCCAGCAGCCAAGATTTGGGACAGGGCCAAGAGACCCAGTACTTC CASSQDLGQGQETQYF
TRBD2 TRBJ2-3 few TRBV7-8 TGTGCCAGCAGCCCCCGGACTAGCGGGGGAGCGGGCACAGATACGCAGTATTTT CASSPRTSGGAGTDTQYF
NA TRBJ1-1 few TRBV5-1 TGCGCCAGCAGCTTGGGGGCCGTTGTTGTCACTGAAGCTTTCTTT CASSLGAVVVTEAFF
NA TRBJ2-1 NA TRBV4-2 TGTGCCAGCAGTCCGTTTGAGCACTCCTACAATGAGCAGTTCTTC CASSPFEHSYNEQFF
NA TRBJ1-1 NA TRBV5-1 TGCGCCAGCACGGCAGGGATTATGAACACTGAAGCTTTCTTT CASTAGIMNTEAFF
NA TRBJ1-2 once TRBV25-1 TGTGCCAGCAGTGGCCCGGAGGCTTATGGCTACACCTTC CASSGPEAYGYTF
TRBD1 TRBJ1-1 NA TRBV28 TGTGCCAGCAGTTCCGGGACAGCGAACACTGAAGCTTTCTTT CASSSGTANTEAFF
NA TRBJ1-2 NA TRBV5-1 TGCGCCAGCGGTAGGGGGGGCAGCTCTAACTATGGCTACACCTTC CASGRGGSSNYGYTF
NA TRBJ1-5 NA TRBV7-9 TGTTCCAGCAGCTTAGCCGGTCAGCCCCAGCATTTT CSSSLAGQPQHF
TRBD2 TRBJ2-5 NA TRBV2 TGTGCCAGCAGTGAAGCGGTCAGCGGGAGGGTCGAGACCCAGTACTTC CASSEAVSGRVETQYF
NA TRBJ2-1 NA TRBV4-2 TGTGCCAGCAGCCAAGATTCAGCGGGTATCTCCTACAATGAGCAGTTCTTC CASSQDSAGISYNEQFF
NA TRBJ2-7 NA TRBV27 TGTGCCAGCAGTTACCAGGCTTCCTACGAGCAGTACTTC CASSYQASYEQYF
TRBD1 TRBJ1-1 NA TRBV19 TGTGCCAGTAGCCCGGGACAGGGGAACCTTGAAGCTTTCTTT CASSPGQGNLEAFF
NA TRBJ1-1 NA TRBV7-9 TGTGCCAGCAGCTTACGGGAGAACACTGAAGCTTTCTTT CASSLRENTEAFF
NA TRBJ1-2 NA TRBV14 TGTGCCAGCAGCCAACAGGACACCGCCTATGGCTACACCTTC CASSQQDTAYGYTF
NA TRBJ2-2 NA TRBV11-3 TGTGCCAGCAGCTTAGGGGCAGTACCAGCGAACACCGGGGAGCTGTTTTTT CASSLGAVPANTGELFF
NA TRBJ1-1 NA TRBV29-1 TGCAGCGCCCACGGGTCGTTGAGGACTGAAGCTTTCTTT CSAHGSLRTEAFF
TRBD2 TRBJ2-3 NA TRBV18 TGTGCCAGCTCCCTGGGAACTAGCGGGAGTAGGGATACGCAGTATTTT CASSLGTSGSRDTQYF
TRBD1 TRBJ2-1 NA TRBV7-9 TGTGCCAGCAGCACGCCCTCGGGACAGGGGAGGAATGAGCAGTTCTTC CASSTPSGQGRNEQFF
NA TRBJ1-2 NA TRBV4-2 TGTGCCAGCAGCCAAGACTCTACTCGGGGCTACACCTTC CASSQDSTRGYTF